Listed below are T cell receptor beta chains from one sample, sequenced in a study of cytomegalovirus exposure and HLA in healthy donors. TCRdb's table, derived via immunoSEQ multiplex PCR, lists solely in-frame clones and lacks some. This sample has about 130,000 clones, with around 80% found just once. The sample was PBMCs. The receptor source for this set is a man under 40 in good health and CMV-seropositive. Both conserved end residues are part of each CDR3. The D gene is left open where the match is weak. Only part of the rows carry a size: once, few, many, or a class if the clone is expanded.

d_gene: -
v_gene: TRBV6-4
abundance: many
j_gene: TRBJ2-6
CDR3nt: TGTGCCAGCAGTGACGGAGAGACTGGGGCCAACGTCCTGACTTTC
CDR3aa: CASSDGETGANVLTF

d_gene: -
v_gene: TRBV7-3
abundance: -
j_gene: TRBJ1-1
CDR3nt: TGTGCCAGCAGCTCATATATCGGGACTGAAGCTTTCTTT
CDR3aa: CASSSYIGTEAFF

d_gene: -
v_gene: TRBV28
abundance: once
j_gene: TRBJ2-7
CDR3nt: TGTGCCGGTTCGCGGGCTAGCAGCTACGAGCAGTACTTC
CDR3aa: CAGSRASSYEQYF

d_gene: -
v_gene: TRBV27
abundance: -
j_gene: TRBJ2-6
CDR3nt: TGTGCCAGCAGTTTATCAACAGCTGGGGCCAACGTCCTGACTTTC
CDR3aa: CASSLSTAGANVLTF

d_gene: TRBD2
v_gene: TRBV6-5
abundance: -
j_gene: TRBJ2-7
CDR3nt: TGTGCCAGCAGACTGAGCGGGGTCGCCTCCTACGAGCAGTACTTC
CDR3aa: CASRLSGVASYEQYF

d_gene: TRBD2
v_gene: TRBV27
abundance: -
j_gene: TRBJ2-2
CDR3nt: TGTGCCAGCAGTGGAAGAAACCGGACTGAGGGACTAGCGGGAATTTACACCGGGGAGCTGTTTTTT
CDR3aa: CASSGRNRTEGLAGIYTGELFF

d_gene: TRBD1
v_gene: TRBV5-1
abundance: -
j_gene: TRBJ1-1
CDR3nt: TGCGCCAGCAGCCCCGGGGACAGAGCGAACACTGAAGCTTTCTTT
CDR3aa: CASSPGDRANTEAFF

d_gene: -
v_gene: TRBV7-2
abundance: -
j_gene: TRBJ1-1
CDR3nt: TGTGCCAGCAGCTGGACGGGGGGCTCCACTGAAGCTTTCTTT
CDR3aa: CASSWTGGSTEAFF

d_gene: TRBD2
v_gene: TRBV4-2
abundance: -
j_gene: TRBJ2-2
CDR3nt: TGTGCCAGCAGCCAAGTTATGGCGGGAGAAGCCAAGGTCGGGGAGCTGTTTTTT
CDR3aa: CASSQVMAGEAKVGELFF

d_gene: -
v_gene: TRBV6-5
abundance: -
j_gene: TRBJ1-2
CDR3nt: TGTGCCAGCAGTTATTCTACGACAGGCGGACACTATGGCTACACCTTC
CDR3aa: CASSYSTTGGHYGYTF

d_gene: -
v_gene: TRBV28
abundance: -
j_gene: TRBJ2-7
CDR3nt: TGTGCCAGCACCCAAGCCGGGACTGGGACCTACGAGCAGTACTTC
CDR3aa: CASTQAGTGTYEQYF

d_gene: -
v_gene: TRBV25-1
abundance: -
j_gene: TRBJ1-4
CDR3nt: TGTGCCAGCGGAGGACGGATTAATGAAAAACTGTTTTTT
CDR3aa: CASGGRINEKLFF

d_gene: -
v_gene: TRBV7-2
abundance: -
j_gene: TRBJ1-5
CDR3nt: TGTGCCAGCAGCTTATCGGGGGGTCGCAATCAGCCCCAGCATTTT
CDR3aa: CASSLSGGRNQPQHF

d_gene: TRBD1
v_gene: TRBV7-9
abundance: -
j_gene: TRBJ1-1
CDR3nt: TGTGCCAGCAGCTCCGGTGGGACAGGGCATACTGAAGCTTTCTTT
CDR3aa: CASSSGGTGHTEAFF

d_gene: TRBD1
v_gene: TRBV7-3
abundance: -
j_gene: TRBJ2-1
CDR3nt: TGTGCCAGCAGCCGGCGTCACCGGGACAGTGACTACAATGAGCAGTTCTTC
CDR3aa: CASSRRHRDSDYNEQFF

d_gene: -
v_gene: TRBV21-1
abundance: -
j_gene: TRBJ2-7
CDR3nt: TGTGCCAGCAGCCCTAGGCCGGCGGCGGGAGGGCTGGGCGAGCAGTACTTC
CDR3aa: CASSPRPAAGGLGEQYF

d_gene: TRBD2
v_gene: TRBV7-8
abundance: few
j_gene: TRBJ2-1
CDR3nt: TGTGCCAGCAGCTTACCGCTAGCGGGAACTTCCTACAATGAGCAGTTCTTC
CDR3aa: CASSLPLAGTSYNEQFF

d_gene: TRBD2
v_gene: TRBV6-5
abundance: -
j_gene: TRBJ2-1
CDR3nt: TGTGCCAGCAGCCCCGGGACTAGCGGATACAATGAGCAGTTCTTC
CDR3aa: CASSPGTSGYNEQFF

d_gene: TRBD2
v_gene: TRBV27
abundance: -
j_gene: TRBJ2-1
CDR3nt: TGTGCCAGCAGTCTCTTGATAGCGGGAGGGCCCGGGGAGCAGTTCTTC
CDR3aa: CASSLLIAGGPGEQFF

d_gene: -
v_gene: TRBV19
abundance: -
j_gene: TRBJ1-5
CDR3nt: TGTGCCAGCAGGGGCGCTAGCAATCAGCCCCAGCATTTT
CDR3aa: CASRGASNQPQHF

d_gene: TRBD1
v_gene: TRBV7-7
abundance: -
j_gene: TRBJ2-7
CDR3nt: TGTGCTAGCAGCCTGGGACAGGGAAGCTCCTACGAGCAGTACTTC
CDR3aa: CASSLGQGSSYEQYF

d_gene: -
v_gene: TRBV10-3
abundance: -
j_gene: TRBJ2-7
CDR3nt: TGTGCCATCAGGACAGGTTCCCACGAGCAGTACTTC
CDR3aa: CAIRTGSHEQYF

d_gene: TRBD1
v_gene: TRBV27
abundance: -
j_gene: TRBJ2-1
CDR3nt: TGTGCCAGCAGTTTACCGGGACAGGGTATGGTTTTGGAGCAGTTCTTC
CDR3aa: CASSLPGQGMVLEQFF

d_gene: -
v_gene: TRBV2
abundance: -
j_gene: TRBJ1-2
CDR3nt: TGTGCCGGGAACTCTCAGGGGGGCTACACCTTC
CDR3aa: CAGNSQGGYTF

d_gene: TRBD1
v_gene: TRBV6-5
abundance: once
j_gene: TRBJ2-3
CDR3nt: TGTGCCAGCAGTTACCGGGACAGTAGCACAGATACGCAGTATTTT
CDR3aa: CASSYRDSSTDTQYF

d_gene: -
v_gene: TRBV29-1
abundance: -
j_gene: TRBJ1-2
CDR3nt: TGCAGCGTTGATGTCGGGAAGGCGAACTATGGCTACACCTTC
CDR3aa: CSVDVGKANYGYTF

d_gene: -
v_gene: TRBV6-5
abundance: -
j_gene: TRBJ2-1
CDR3nt: TGTGCCAGCAGTTACTCGAGGTTGGGCAATGAGCAGTTCTTC
CDR3aa: CASSYSRLGNEQFF

d_gene: -
v_gene: TRBV20-1
abundance: -
j_gene: TRBJ2-3
CDR3nt: TGCAGTGCCAACCAGGATACGCAGTATTTT
CDR3aa: CSANQDTQYF

d_gene: -
v_gene: TRBV19
abundance: -
j_gene: TRBJ1-1
CDR3nt: TGTGCCAGCGATAGGGGCCTTTACACTGAAGCTTTCTTT
CDR3aa: CASDRGLYTEAFF

d_gene: -
v_gene: TRBV14
abundance: -
j_gene: TRBJ2-1
CDR3nt: TGTGCCAGCAGCCAAGGCTTAGCGGTCAATGAGCAGTTCTTC
CDR3aa: CASSQGLAVNEQFF

d_gene: -
v_gene: TRBV7-9
abundance: -
j_gene: TRBJ2-7
CDR3nt: TGTGCCAGCAGCTTAGCGCCCCATCAGGGCTCCTACGAGCAGTACTTC
CDR3aa: CASSLAPHQGSYEQYF

d_gene: TRBD1
v_gene: TRBV5-1
abundance: -
j_gene: TRBJ2-5
CDR3nt: TGCGCCAGCAGCTTGGGACAGGGGAGGGAGACCCAGTACTTC
CDR3aa: CASSLGQGRETQYF

d_gene: -
v_gene: TRBV7-3
abundance: -
j_gene: TRBJ1-2
CDR3nt: TGTGCCAGCAGCTTAATAGGTTTGGGTGGTGGGGCCTACACCTTC
CDR3aa: CASSLIGLGGGAYTF

d_gene: TRBD1
v_gene: TRBV7-8
abundance: -
j_gene: TRBJ2-7
CDR3nt: TGTGCCAGCAGCTTAGCCGGGACAGGGTACGAGCAGTACTTC
CDR3aa: CASSLAGTGYEQYF

d_gene: TRBD2
v_gene: TRBV27
abundance: -
j_gene: TRBJ2-3
CDR3nt: TGTGCCAGCAGTTTAGGGGGGGTTGTTGGCACAGATACGCAGTATTTT
CDR3aa: CASSLGGVVGTDTQYF

d_gene: -
v_gene: TRBV29-1
abundance: -
j_gene: TRBJ2-7
CDR3nt: TGCAGCGTTGACGGGAAGTACTCCTACGAGCAGTACTTC
CDR3aa: CSVDGKYSYEQYF

d_gene: -
v_gene: TRBV7-9
abundance: -
j_gene: TRBJ2-6
CDR3nt: TGTGCCAGCAGCTTAGGAACACAGGGAAAACGCTCTGGGGCCAACGTCCTGACTTTC
CDR3aa: CASSLGTQGKRSGANVLTF

d_gene: -
v_gene: TRBV7-2
abundance: -
j_gene: TRBJ2-2
CDR3nt: TGTGCCAGCAGCTCAGACGGGAACGCCGGGGAGCTGTTTTTT
CDR3aa: CASSSDGNAGELFF

d_gene: -
v_gene: TRBV2
abundance: -
j_gene: TRBJ2-3
CDR3nt: TGTGCCAGCGGGCGGGATGGGAACACAGATACGCAGTATTTT
CDR3aa: CASGRDGNTDTQYF

d_gene: TRBD2
v_gene: TRBV5-5
abundance: -
j_gene: TRBJ2-6
CDR3nt: TGTGCCAGCAGCTACCTAGCGGCCCTCGGACAAAACGTCCTGACTTTC
CDR3aa: CASSYLAALGQNVLTF

d_gene: TRBD2
v_gene: TRBV10-1
abundance: -
j_gene: TRBJ2-7
CDR3nt: TGCGCCAGCAGTTCTAGCGGCACCTACGAGCAGTACTTC
CDR3aa: CASSSSGTYEQYF

d_gene: -
v_gene: TRBV7-9
abundance: -
j_gene: TRBJ2-1
CDR3nt: TGTGCCAGCAGCTTTGGTAGGGGATTTAAGGAGCAGTTCTTC
CDR3aa: CASSFGRGFKEQFF

d_gene: TRBD2
v_gene: TRBV7-8
abundance: -
j_gene: TRBJ2-3
CDR3nt: TGTGCCAGCAGCCCAAGGGCTAGCGGGAGTAGAACAGATACGCAGTATTTT
CDR3aa: CASSPRASGSRTDTQYF

d_gene: -
v_gene: TRBV14
abundance: -
j_gene: TRBJ1-1
CDR3nt: TGTGCCAGCAGCCAATGGAGCACTGAAGCTTTCTTT
CDR3aa: CASSQWSTEAFF

d_gene: -
v_gene: TRBV18
abundance: -
j_gene: TRBJ2-6
CDR3nt: TGTGCCAGCTCACTAACGACGGGATTCTCTGGGGCCAACGTCCTGACTTTC
CDR3aa: CASSLTTGFSGANVLTF

d_gene: -
v_gene: TRBV13
abundance: -
j_gene: TRBJ1-2
CDR3nt: TGTGCCAGCAGCCGCAGGGATAACTATGGCTACACCTTC
CDR3aa: CASSRRDNYGYTF

d_gene: TRBD2
v_gene: TRBV9
abundance: -
j_gene: TRBJ2-3
CDR3nt: TGTGCCAGCAGTAGAGCGGGACGAAGTTACAACACAGATACGCAGTATTTT
CDR3aa: CASSRAGRSYNTDTQYF

d_gene: -
v_gene: TRBV5-6
abundance: few
j_gene: TRBJ2-1
CDR3nt: TGTGCCAGCAGCGTAACCGGGACTTACATCAATGAGCAGTTCTTC
CDR3aa: CASSVTGTYINEQFF

d_gene: TRBD2
v_gene: TRBV19
abundance: -
j_gene: TRBJ2-3
CDR3nt: TGTGCCAGTAGTTCAATAGCGGGAGGCACAGATACGCAGTATTTT
CDR3aa: CASSSIAGGTDTQYF

d_gene: -
v_gene: TRBV6-1
abundance: -
j_gene: TRBJ2-2
CDR3nt: TGTGCCAGCAGTGAAACTAGTTATGGGGAGCTGTTTTTT
CDR3aa: CASSETSYGELFF

d_gene: TRBD2
v_gene: TRBV6-6
abundance: -
j_gene: TRBJ2-7
CDR3nt: TGTGCCAGCCATGAACTAGCGGGAGTCAAGGAGCAGTACTTC
CDR3aa: CASHELAGVKEQYF

d_gene: TRBD2
v_gene: TRBV28
abundance: -
j_gene: TRBJ2-1
CDR3nt: TGTGCCAGCCGAGCGGGAGGATCGTCCTACAATGAGCAGTTCTTC
CDR3aa: CASRAGGSSYNEQFF

d_gene: -
v_gene: TRBV7-6
abundance: -
j_gene: TRBJ2-7
CDR3nt: TGTGCCAGCAGCGCTGGGGAGCCCTACGAGCAGTACTTC
CDR3aa: CASSAGEPYEQYF

d_gene: TRBD2
v_gene: TRBV10-1
abundance: once
j_gene: TRBJ2-2
CDR3nt: TGCGCCAGCAGTGAGTCGATTAGCGGGAGAGGGACCGGGGAGCTGTTTTTT
CDR3aa: CASSESISGRGTGELFF